Below, 18 T cell receptor beta chains from the same sample are listed, as sequenced in a study of blood T cell repertoires in COVID-19. Measured with immunoSEQ multiplex PCR; TCRdb has only the in-frame clones, and not every one. The sample lists approximately 190,000 clones, 84% occurring once. The sequenced sample consisted of peripheral blood. Every receptor here comes from a human donor in a cohort sampled during active COVID-19.

The chain employs TRBV12-5 and TRBJ1-1; maybe TRBD1 (6 bases). CDR1 is LGHNT and CDR2 is FRNRAP in the germline V gene. V gave up 3 bases and J gave up 11 bases, with 13 bases separating them. The CDR3 length is 12 residues. CDR3 sequence reads: CASGLMTGGAFF. The DNA for the CDR3 is TGTGCTAGTGGTTTAATGACAGGTGGCGCTTTCTTT. Together with reference TRBV12-5 and TRBJ1-1, the CDR3 gives the full variable domain: DARVTQTPRHKVTEMGQEVTMRCQPILGHNTVFWYRQTMMQGLELLAYFRNRAPLDDSGMPKDRFSAEMPDATLATLKIQPSEPRDSAVYFCASGLMTGGAFFGQGTRLTVV.

This sequence joins TRBV30 and TRBJ1-3, with 10 bases fitting TRBD1. The germline CDR1 and CDR2 sequences are GTSNPN and SVGIG (reference sequence). With V trimmed by 2 bases and J by 5 bases, 3 bases remained unmatched. The CDR3 contains 14 residues. The CDR3 sequence is CAWSTGQGRNTIYF. In DNA, the CDR3 is TGTGCCTGGAGTACGGGACAGGGGAGAAACACCATATATTTT.

CDR3: CASRPTGGYSGYTF. CDR3 bases: TGTGCCAGCAGACCCACAGGAGGGTACAGCGGCTACACCTTC. V usage is TRBV28 and J usage is TRBJ1-2, with TRBD1 as a possible D gene (5 bases). The CDR3 totals 14 residues. CDR1 is MDHEN and CDR2 is SYDVKM in the germline V gene. The V end was cut by 6 bases, the J end by 8 bases, with 19 bases between.

This clone has more than one count but fewer than ten. This sequence joins TRBV5-1 and TRBJ2-2; a weak D match, TRBD1 (5 bases). Trimming pared 3 bases from V and 1 base from J, leaving 10 bases between. Germline V gene sequence: CDR1 SGHRS, CDR2 YFSETQ. CDR3 size: 15 residues. This chain's CDR3 is CASSYEGQNTGELFF. The CDR3 region has the DNA TGCGCCAGCAGCTACGAAGGACAGAACACCGGGGAGCTGTTTTTT.

V gene TRBV5-5 combines with J gene TRBJ1-5; TRBD1 might be the D (5 bases). Trimming left V 4 bases short and J 0 bases short, with 11 bases between. Germline values: CDR1 SGHKS, CDR2 YYEKEE (reference sequence). This CDR3 has 15 residues. This chain's CDR3 is CASSSDSYSNQPQHF. The CDR3 DNA sequence: TGTGCCAGCAGCAGTGACAGTTATAGCAATCAGCCCCAGCATTTT.

The V and J genes are TRBV5-6 and TRBJ1-2; D is unclear. Germline values: CDR1 SGHDT, CDR2 YYEEEE. Trimming stripped 5 bases from V and 3 bases from J, with 5 bases between. The CDR3 is made up of 11 amino acids. The CDR3, as DNA: TGTGCCAGCAGTGACTACTATGGCTACACCTTC. Its translation is CASSDYYGYTF.

The genes are TRBV4-1 and TRBJ1-6; 9 bases align to TRBD1. The CDR3 loop spans 15 amino acids. J was trimmed by 10 bases and V by 3 bases; bases with no gene match: 7. Germline assignment: CDR1 MGHRA and CDR2 YSYEKL. The DNA of the CDR3 is TGCGCCAGCAGCCATTCGGACAGGGGTTACTCACCCCTCCACTTT. Encoded protein: CASSHSDRGYSPLHF.

This sequence joins TRBV3-1 (or the pseudogene TRBV3-2) and TRBJ2-7; tentatively, D is TRBD1 (5 bases). There are 14 residues in the CDR3. V was cut by 2 bases and J by 3 bases, with 11 bases left in between. Germline V gene lookup returns CDR1 LGHDT and CDR2 YNNKEL (reference sequence). CDR3 DNA: TGTGCCAGCAGCCAAAACCAGGGTAACTACGAGCAGTACTTC. It specifies CASSQNQGNYEQYF.

This chain links TRBV4-1 with TRBJ1-6; 9 bases line up with TRBD1. Germline CDR1 is MGHRA and CDR2 is YSYEKL. The CDR3 totals 16 residues. V shed 2 bases and J 9 bases; nucleotides not matched to a gene: 8. The CDR3 DNA reads TGCGCCAGCAGCCAAATACAGGGGGCGCAAGGTTCACCCCTCCACTTT. Translation: CASSQIQGAQGSPLHF.

This chain joins TRBV7-9 and TRBJ2-7; possibly TRBD2 for D (5 bases). The CDR3 runs to 12 residues. CDR1 SEHNR and CDR2 FQNEAQ come from the germline V gene (reference sequence). The V gene lost 4 bases and the J gene lost 4 bases, with 8 bases spanning the gap. The CDR3 DNA reads as TGTGCCAGCAGCTCCTCGGGATACGAGCAGTACTTC. Protein product: CASSSSGYEQYF.

The V gene is TRBV18, the J gene TRBJ1-4, with 7 bases fitting TRBD1. The CDR3 is 15 amino acids. Germline CDR1 reads KGHSH; CDR2 reads LQKENI. J lost 6 bases, V lost 3 bases, and 7 bases had no gene match. CDR3 sequence reads: CASSPGTVGYEKLFF. In DNA, the CDR3 is TGTGCCAGCTCACCCGGGACAGTGGGTTATGAAAAACTGTTTTTT.

The chain couples TRBV19 to TRBJ2-7, with 9 bases matching TRBD1. The CDR3 contains 15 residues. Germline-derived CDR1 and CDR2 are LNHDA and SQIVND (reference sequence). V dropped 4 bases and J dropped 2; count of bases not matched to a gene: 6. The chain's CDR3 is CASSRGTGMAYEQYF. The CDR3 region has the DNA TGTGCCAGTAGTAGAGGGACAGGGATGGCCTACGAGCAGTACTTC. Full variable domain (remainder filled in from reference TRBV19 and TRBJ2-7): DGGITQSPKYLFRKEGQNVTLSCEQNLNHDAMYWYRQDPGQGLRLIYYSQIVNDFQKGDIAEGYSVSREKKESFPLTVTSAQKNPTAFYLCASSRGTGMAYEQYFGPGTRLTVT.

This clone has just one count. The rearrangement uses TRBV28 and TRBJ2-2; TRBD2 might be the D (5 bases). The CDR3 contains 15 residues. Trimming removed 3 bases from V and 5 bases from J, with 13 bases in between. Per germline, CDR1 MDHEN and CDR2 SYDVKM. The CDR3 coding sequence is TGTGCCAGCAGTTTGGCGGGCCGGAAAACCGGGGAGCTGTTTTTT. Amino acids: CASSLAGRKTGELFF.

This chain connects TRBV6-2 or TRBV6-3 to TRBJ1-3, with D hard to call. Trimming took 5 bases from V and 4 from J, leaving 9 bases between them. CDR3 length: 13 amino acids. Germline V gene data show CDR1 as MNHEY and CDR2 as SVGEGT. The CDR3 loop reads CASSGSPGNTIYF. For the CDR3, the DNA is TGTGCCAGCAGTGGGAGTCCGGGAAACACCATATATTTT.

The gene calls are TRBV25-1 and TRBJ1-2, with D possibly matching TRBD1 (5 bases). The CDR3 contains 12 residues. Germline V gives CDR1 MGHDK, CDR2 SYGVNS. The V end was cut by 6 bases, the J end by 4 bases, with 9 bases between. CDR3 coding DNA: TGTGCCAGCAGCTACCAGGGCTATGGCTACACCTTC. Encoded protein: CASSYQGYGYTF.

The chain is built from TRBV7-9 and TRBJ2-7, with D possibly TRBD2 on 6 matching bases. Germline-derived CDR1 and CDR2 are SEHNR and FQNEAQ (reference sequence). V lost 5 bases and J 1 base, leaving 6 bases between the germline ends. This CDR3 is 12 amino acids long. The CDR3 bases are TGTGCCAGCAGCGGACTATCCTACGAGCAGTACTTC. It yields the protein CASSGLSYEQYF.

The gene calls are TRBV6-5 and TRBJ1-5; D ambiguous. Trimming took off 6 bases at V and 7 bases at J, with 16 bases between the two ends. The V gene's germline CDR1 is MNHEY and CDR2 SVGAGI. The CDR3 has 14 residues. The CDR3 here is CASRPTRERQPQHF. For the CDR3, the DNA is TGTGCCAGCAGGCCTACACGAGAGCGGCAGCCCCAGCATTTT.

The chain carries TRBV19 and TRBJ1-4; 7 bases align to TRBD1. The CDR3 covers 14 residues. Germline CDR1 LNHDA, CDR2 SQIVND (reference sequence). Trimming cost V 4 bases and J 6 bases; bases outside gene matches: 5. The CDR3 loop is CASSNRQGDEKLFF. Written as DNA, the CDR3 is TGTGCCAGTAGTAACCGCCAGGGGGATGAAAAACTGTTTTTT.